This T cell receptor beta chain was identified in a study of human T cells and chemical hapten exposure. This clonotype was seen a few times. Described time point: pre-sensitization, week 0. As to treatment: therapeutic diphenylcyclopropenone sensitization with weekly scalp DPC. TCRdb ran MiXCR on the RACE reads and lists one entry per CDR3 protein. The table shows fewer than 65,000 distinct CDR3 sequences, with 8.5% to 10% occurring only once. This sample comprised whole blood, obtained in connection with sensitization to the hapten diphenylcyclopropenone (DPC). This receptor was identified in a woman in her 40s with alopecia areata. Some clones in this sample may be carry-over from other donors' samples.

CDR3 protein: CSADTGTSFTDTQYF. The CDR3 bases are TGCAGCGCAGACACCGGGACTAGCTTCACAGATACGCAGTATTTT. The chain combines TRBV29-1 with TRBJ2-3, with 9 bases aligning to TRBD2. Per the germline V gene, CDR1 is SQVTM and CDR2 is ANQGSEA. This CDR3 has 15 residues. J lost 2 bases, V lost 7 bases, and 10 bases had no gene match.